Here is one T cell receptor (beta chain) with its context. Trimming at V came to 0 bases and at J to 7 bases, leaving 7 bases not matched to a gene. This CDR3 spans 16 amino acids. Germline CDR1 is SGDLS and CDR2 is YYNGEE. The data derive from a study of T cell responses to AZD1222 COVID-19 vaccine. Here immunoSEQ multiplex PCR was the method, and the copy in TCRdb shows in-frame clones only, minus some. The sample lists approximately 120,000 clones, 90% seen once, with just over 7% in the top ten. The TCR comes from an adult in good health. The source material was peripheral blood, sampled on day 0 of AZD1222 vaccination. This sequence joins TRBV9 and TRBJ2-2; 9 positions match TRBD2. The CDR3 region has the DNA TGTGCCAGCAGCGTAGGGGCGGGAGGGCCTATCGGGGAGCTGTTTTTT. This encodes CASSVGAGGPIGELFF.